This passage covers 10 T cell receptor beta chains from one sample sequenced in a study of control samples from healthy donors and cancer patients. Libraries were prepared by immunoSEQ multiplex PCR; TCRdb keeps only in-frame clonotypes and omits some of them. The sample records 150,000 or so clones, roughly 92% being singletons. Sequenced sample: blood. The receptors were sampled from a man in his late teens or twenties in good health.

The rearrangement uses TRBV19 and TRBJ1-1, with TRBD1 matching 7 bases. The CDR3 is 20 amino acids. Germline lookup yields CDR1 LNHDA and CDR2 SQIVND (reference sequence). V trimming: 6 bases; J trimming: 0 bases; junction bases outside the gene matches: 22. The CDR3 protein is CASRPLRDSIRPIMNTEAFF. CDR3 nucleotide sequence: TGTGCCAGTAGGCCGCTCCGGGACAGCATCCGGCCGATAATGAACACTGAAGCTTTCTTT. Looking up the rest from reference TRBV19 and TRBJ1-1 gives the full variable domain: DGGITQSPKYLFRKEGQNVTLSCEQNLNHDAMYWYRQDPGQGLRLIYYSQIVNDFQKGDIAEGYSVSREKKESFPLTVTSAQKNPTAFYLCASRPLRDSIRPIMNTEAFFGQGTRLTVV.

The rearrangement joins TRBV5-6 to TRBJ2-3; maybe TRBD1 (5 bases). The CDR3 sequence is 11 residues long. Germline assignment: CDR1 SGHDT and CDR2 YYEEEE. The V and J ends lost 3 bases and 6 bases respectively, with 5 bases between them. The CDR3 DNA reads as TGTGCCAGCAGCTACAGGGATACGCAGTATTTT. The encoded protein is CASSYRDTQYF.

The chain employs TRBV5-1 and TRBJ1-3; D not certain. Germline V gene sequence: CDR1 SGHRS, CDR2 YFSETQ. CDR3 length: 17 amino acids. With 4 bases removed from V and 0 bases from J, the gap between germline ends came to 17 bases. The DNA of the CDR3 is TGCGCCAGCAGCCCACAACCCGACGGCTCCTCTGGAAACACCATATATTTT. This encodes CASSPQPDGSSGNTIYF.

This chain links TRBV10-2 with TRBJ2-2, with 10 bases that match TRBD2. Trimming at V came to 0 bases and at J to 0 bases, leaving 10 bases not matched to a gene. CDR3 length: 20 amino acids. Germline V CDR1 and CDR2: WSHSY, SAAADI. The CDR3 DNA follows: TGCGCCAGCAGTGAGTCAGCGGGGGGGATCTGGGTAACGAACACCGGGGAGCTGTTTTTT. This sequence encodes CASSESAGGIWVTNTGELFF.

The gene calls are TRBV29-1 and TRBJ1-2; D not certain. The V gene's germline CDR1 is SQVTM and CDR2 ANQGSEA. V gave up 4 bases and J gave up 6 bases, with 12 bases separating them. There are 12 residues in the CDR3. The CDR3: CSVVTGEHGYTF. The CDR3 region has the DNA TGCAGCGTTGTAACGGGTGAACATGGCTACACCTTC.

V and J are TRBV6-5 and TRBJ2-3; weak D call: TRBD2 (5 bases). The CDR3 loop spans 11 amino acids. Germline V gene lookup returns CDR1 MNHEY and CDR2 SVGAGI. Trimming removed 8 bases from V and 6 bases from J, with 9 bases in between. CDR3 sequence: CASSGGDTQYF. CDR3 bases: TGTGCCAGCTCAGGAGGTGATACGCAGTATTTT.

The chain's CDR3 is CASSPRGGPSGANVLTF. The CDR3 coding sequence is TGTGCCAGCAGCCCAAGGGGGGGCCCCTCTGGGGCCAACGTCCTGACTTTC. This rearrangement joins TRBV11-2 to TRBJ2-6; TRBD2 is a possible D gene (7 bases). Germline values: CDR1 SGHAT, CDR2 FQNNGV. The V end was cut by 5 bases, the J end by 0 bases, with 14 bases between. The CDR3 loop spans 17 amino acids.

The rearrangement uses TRBV9 and TRBJ2-3; D possibly corresponds to TRBD2 (6 bases). The CDR3 contains 15 residues. The V end was cut by 4 bases, the J end by 4 bases, with 16 bases between. Per germline, CDR1 SGDLS and CDR2 YYNGEE. The CDR3, as DNA: TGTGCCAGCAGCCGCGGGGTAGCGGCTTCAGATACGCAGTATTTT. It codes for CASSRGVAASDTQYF.

The chain recombines TRBV7-9 with TRBJ2-5; TRBD2 aligns across 10 bases. The V and J ends lost 4 bases and 3 bases, in that order; junction bases with no gene match: 17. Looked up from germline, CDR1 is SEHNR and CDR2 is FQNEAQ (reference sequence). The CDR3 is 19 residues long. CDR3 in amino acids: CASSSTSGVLRDPKETQYF. The CDR3 DNA reads TGTGCCAGCAGCTCCACTAGCGGGGTTCTTAGAGACCCCAAAGAGACCCAGTACTTC.

V is TRBV7-9 and J is TRBJ1-4; TRBD1 agrees at 7 bases. The V and J ends lost 1 base and 9 bases, in that order; junction bases with no gene match: 8. Germline V gene sequence: CDR1 SEHNR, CDR2 FQNEAQ (reference sequence). The CDR3 has 15 amino acids. This CDR3 is CASSLEQGNSKKLFF. In DNA form, the CDR3 reads TGTGCCAGCAGCTTAGAACAGGGGAATTCGAAAAAACTGTTTTTT.